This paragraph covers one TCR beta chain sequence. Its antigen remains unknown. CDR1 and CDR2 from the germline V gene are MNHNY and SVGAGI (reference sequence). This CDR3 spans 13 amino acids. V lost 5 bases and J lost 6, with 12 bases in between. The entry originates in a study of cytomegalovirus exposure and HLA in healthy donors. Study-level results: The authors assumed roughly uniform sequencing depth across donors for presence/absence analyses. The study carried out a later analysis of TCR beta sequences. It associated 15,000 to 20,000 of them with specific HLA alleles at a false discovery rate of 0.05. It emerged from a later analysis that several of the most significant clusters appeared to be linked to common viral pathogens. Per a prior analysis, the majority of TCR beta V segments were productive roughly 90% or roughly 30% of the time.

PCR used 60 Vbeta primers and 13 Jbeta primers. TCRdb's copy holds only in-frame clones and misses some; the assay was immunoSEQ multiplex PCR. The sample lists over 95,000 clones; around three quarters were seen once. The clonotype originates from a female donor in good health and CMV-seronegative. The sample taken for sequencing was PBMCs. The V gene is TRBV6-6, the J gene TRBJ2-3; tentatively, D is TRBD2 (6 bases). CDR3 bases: TGTGCCAGCAGTCCCCTGCTAGCGGATACGCAGTATTTT. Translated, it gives CASSPLLADTQYF.